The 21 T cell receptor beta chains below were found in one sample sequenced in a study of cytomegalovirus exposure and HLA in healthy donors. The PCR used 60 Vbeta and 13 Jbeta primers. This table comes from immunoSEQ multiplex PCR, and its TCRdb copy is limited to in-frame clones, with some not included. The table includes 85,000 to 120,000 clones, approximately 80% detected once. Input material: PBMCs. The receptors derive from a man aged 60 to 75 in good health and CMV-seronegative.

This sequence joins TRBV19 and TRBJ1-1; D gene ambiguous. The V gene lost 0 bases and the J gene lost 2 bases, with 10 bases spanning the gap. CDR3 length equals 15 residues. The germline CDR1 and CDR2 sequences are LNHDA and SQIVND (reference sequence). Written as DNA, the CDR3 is TGTGCCAGTAGTATAGAGGCAGGAACTAACACTGAAGCTTTCTTT. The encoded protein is CASSIEAGTNTEAFF.

The chain's CDR3 is CASSHGQGGGYTF. The CDR3 DNA is TGTGCCAGCAGTCACGGACAGGGGGGAGGCTACACCTTC. The J gene is TRBJ1-2, the V gene TRBV6-5, with 10 positions matching TRBD1. The CDR3 extends over 13 amino acids. Germline values: CDR1 MNHEY, CDR2 SVGAGI. J gave up 8 bases and V 5 bases, and 5 bases lay outside the gene matches.

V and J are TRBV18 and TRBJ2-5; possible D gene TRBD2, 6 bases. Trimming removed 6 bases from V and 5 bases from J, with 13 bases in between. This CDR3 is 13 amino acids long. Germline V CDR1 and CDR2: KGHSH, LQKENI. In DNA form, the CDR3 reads TGTGCCAGCTCGGGGACTCTGAGGGAGACCCAGTACTTC. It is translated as CASSGTLRETQYF. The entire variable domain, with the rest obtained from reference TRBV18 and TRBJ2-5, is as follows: NAGVMQNPRHLVRRRGQEARLRCSPMKGHSHVYWYRQLPEEGLKFMVYLQKENIIDESGMPKERFSAEFPKEGPSILRIQQVVRGDSAAYFCASSGTLRETQYFGPGTRLLVL.

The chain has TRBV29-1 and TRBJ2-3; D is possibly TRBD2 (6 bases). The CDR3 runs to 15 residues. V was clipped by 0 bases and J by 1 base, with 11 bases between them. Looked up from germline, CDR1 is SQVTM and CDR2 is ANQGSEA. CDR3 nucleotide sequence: TGCAGCGTTGAAGAAGGTAGCGGCGGCACAGATACGCAGTATTTT. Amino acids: CSVEEGSGGTDTQYF.

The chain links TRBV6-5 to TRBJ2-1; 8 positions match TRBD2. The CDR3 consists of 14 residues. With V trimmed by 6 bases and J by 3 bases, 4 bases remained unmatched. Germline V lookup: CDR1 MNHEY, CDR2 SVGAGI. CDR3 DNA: TGTGCCAGCAGAGCCAGCGGGGGCTACAATGAGCAGTTCTTC. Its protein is CASRASGGYNEQFF.

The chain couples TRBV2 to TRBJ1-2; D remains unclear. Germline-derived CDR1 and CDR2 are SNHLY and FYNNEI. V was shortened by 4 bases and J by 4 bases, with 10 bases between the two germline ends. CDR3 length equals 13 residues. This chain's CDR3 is CASSVGLVYGYTF. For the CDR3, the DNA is TGTGCCAGCAGTGTTGGGCTGGTCTATGGCTACACCTTC.

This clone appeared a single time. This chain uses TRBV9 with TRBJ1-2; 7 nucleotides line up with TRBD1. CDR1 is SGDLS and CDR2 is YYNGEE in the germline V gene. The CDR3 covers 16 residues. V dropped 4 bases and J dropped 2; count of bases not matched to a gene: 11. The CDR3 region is CASSLRDRTPNYGYTF. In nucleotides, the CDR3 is TGTGCCAGCAGCCTTAGGGACAGAACACCCAACTATGGCTACACCTTC.

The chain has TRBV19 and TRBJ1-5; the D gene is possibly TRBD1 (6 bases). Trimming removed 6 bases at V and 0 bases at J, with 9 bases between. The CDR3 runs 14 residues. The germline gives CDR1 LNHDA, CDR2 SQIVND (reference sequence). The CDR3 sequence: CASSQTGSNQPQHF. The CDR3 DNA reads TGTGCCAGTAGCCAGACAGGTAGCAATCAGCCCCAGCATTTT.

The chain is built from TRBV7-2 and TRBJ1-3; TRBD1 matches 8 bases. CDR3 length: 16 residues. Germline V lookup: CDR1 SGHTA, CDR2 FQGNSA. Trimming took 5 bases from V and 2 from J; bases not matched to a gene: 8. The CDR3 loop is CASSLNQGAAGNTIYF. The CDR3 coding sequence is TGTGCCAGCAGCCTCAACCAGGGGGCTGCTGGAAACACCATATATTTT.

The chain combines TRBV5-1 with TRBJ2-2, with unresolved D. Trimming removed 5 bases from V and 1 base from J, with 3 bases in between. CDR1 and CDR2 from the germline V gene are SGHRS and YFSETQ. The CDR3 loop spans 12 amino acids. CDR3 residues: CASRLNTGELFF. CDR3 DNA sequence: TGCGCCAGCAGACTGAACACCGGGGAGCTGTTTTTT.

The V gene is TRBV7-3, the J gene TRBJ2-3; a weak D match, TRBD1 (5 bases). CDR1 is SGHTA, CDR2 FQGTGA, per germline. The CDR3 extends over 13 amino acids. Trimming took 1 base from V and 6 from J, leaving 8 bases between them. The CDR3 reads CASSLNPGDTQYF. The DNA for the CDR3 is TGTGCCAGCAGCTTAAACCCAGGGGATACGCAGTATTTT.

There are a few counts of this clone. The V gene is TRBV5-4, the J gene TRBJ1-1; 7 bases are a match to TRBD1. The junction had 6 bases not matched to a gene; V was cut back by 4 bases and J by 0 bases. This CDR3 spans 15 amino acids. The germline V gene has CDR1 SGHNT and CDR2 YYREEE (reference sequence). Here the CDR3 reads CASSRGQEMNTEAFF. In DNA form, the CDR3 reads TGTGCCAGCAGCAGAGGACAGGAGATGAACACTGAAGCTTTCTTT.

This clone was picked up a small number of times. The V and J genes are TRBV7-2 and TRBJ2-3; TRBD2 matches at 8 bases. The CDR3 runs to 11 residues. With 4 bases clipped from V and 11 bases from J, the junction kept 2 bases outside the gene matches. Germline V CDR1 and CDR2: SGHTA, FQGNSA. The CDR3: CASSSGGVQYF. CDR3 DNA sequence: TGTGCCAGCAGCTCGGGGGGGGTGCAGTATTTT.

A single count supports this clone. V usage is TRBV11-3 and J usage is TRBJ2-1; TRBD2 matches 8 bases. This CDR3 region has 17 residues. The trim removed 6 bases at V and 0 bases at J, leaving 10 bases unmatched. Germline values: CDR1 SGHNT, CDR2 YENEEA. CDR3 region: CASSSGYGGDSYNEQFF. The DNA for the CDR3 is TGTGCCAGCAGTTCCGGTTACGGGGGGGACTCCTACAATGAGCAGTTCTTC.

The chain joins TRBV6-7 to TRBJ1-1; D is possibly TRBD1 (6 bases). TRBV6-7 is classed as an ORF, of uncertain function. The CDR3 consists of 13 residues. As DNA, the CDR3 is TGTGCACATACAGGGATTTCTAACACTGAAGCTTTCTTT. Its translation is CAHTGISNTEAFF.

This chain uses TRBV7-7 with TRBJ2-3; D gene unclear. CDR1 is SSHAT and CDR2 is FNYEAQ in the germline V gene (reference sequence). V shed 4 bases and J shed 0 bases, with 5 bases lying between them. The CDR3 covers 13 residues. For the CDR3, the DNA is TGTGCCAGCAGCTCCGGGAGCACAGATACGCAGTATTTT. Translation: CASSSGSTDTQYF.

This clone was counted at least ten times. The chain's CDR3 is CASSPEATSGANVLTF. In nucleotides, the CDR3 is TGTGCCAGCAGCCCCGAAGCAACCTCTGGGGCCAACGTCCTGACTTTC. The chain recombines TRBV7-3 with TRBJ2-6; the D is unclear. V was cut by 5 bases and J by 0 bases, with 11 bases left in between. Per the germline V gene, CDR1 is SGHTA and CDR2 is FQGTGA. The CDR3 covers 16 residues.

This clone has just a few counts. The CDR3 DNA is TGTGCCAGCAGCTTGGGGGCAGGGGCCAATCAGCCCCAGCATTTT. Amino acids: CASSLGAGANQPQHF. The chain links TRBV5-4 to TRBJ1-5; D perhaps matches TRBD1 (6 bases). In germline, CDR1 is SGHNT, CDR2 YYREEE (reference sequence). V gave up 0 bases and J gave up 3 bases, with 10 bases separating them. The CDR3 is 15 residues long.

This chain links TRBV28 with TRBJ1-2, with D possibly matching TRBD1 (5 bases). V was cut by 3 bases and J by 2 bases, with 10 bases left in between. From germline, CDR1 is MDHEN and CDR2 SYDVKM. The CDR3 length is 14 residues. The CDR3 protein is CASSFQGPNYGYTF. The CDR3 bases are TGTGCCAGCAGTTTTCAGGGCCCAAACTATGGCTACACCTTC.

In DNA form, the CDR3 reads TGTGCCAGCTCCTTGGACAGGGGCAGGTGGAAAGCTTTCTTT. Encoded protein: CASSLDRGRWKAFF. The genes are TRBV18 and TRBJ1-1; 9 positions agree with TRBD1. Germline CDR1 is KGHSH and CDR2 is LQKENI. The CDR3 contains 14 residues. J gave up 9 bases and V 6 bases, and 11 bases lay outside the gene matches.

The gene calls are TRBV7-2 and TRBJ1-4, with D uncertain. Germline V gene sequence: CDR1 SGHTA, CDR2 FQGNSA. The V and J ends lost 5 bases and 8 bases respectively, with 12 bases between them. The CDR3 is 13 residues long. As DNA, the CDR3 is TGTGCCAGCAGCGGAAATAGAGGGGAAAAACTGTTTTTT. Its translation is CASSGNRGEKLFF.